This T cell receptor (beta chain) was identified in a study of vaccination and CD4 T cells after COVID-19. The wider study: After nasal swab PCR-confirmed SARS-CoV-2, nine convalescents had mild disease and one severe.

Per the germline V gene, CDR1 is MNHEY and CDR2 is SVGAGI. This CDR3 contains 12 residues. V gave up 2 bases and J gave up 4 bases, with 5 bases separating them. Regarding this clonotype: No antigen is known for it.

With the Oncomine TCR Beta short-read assay, DNA from cultured CD4+ T cells was sequenced. TCRdb passed the PCR reads through MiXCR, listing each CDR3 protein once. Among 20,000 or so distinct CDR3 sequences, around three fifths were seen once, and the ten largest hold about 10%. Stated treatment: 10-day PBMC culture with coronavirus spike peptide pools or control peptides (ViraFEST assay). Culture of fewer than 2.5 million PBMCs per well took place with 10 IU/ml IL-2 and roughly 10 ug/ml peptide pools. Material: CD4+ T cells from blood, cultured in vitro. This chain uses TRBV6-5 with TRBJ1-1; the D gene is possibly TRBD1 (5 bases). The receptor was derived from a human donor who had recovered from COVID-19. The CDR3 DNA reads as TGTGCCAGCAGTTACGGGGGCACTGAAGCTTTCTTT. Translation: CASSYGGTEAFF.